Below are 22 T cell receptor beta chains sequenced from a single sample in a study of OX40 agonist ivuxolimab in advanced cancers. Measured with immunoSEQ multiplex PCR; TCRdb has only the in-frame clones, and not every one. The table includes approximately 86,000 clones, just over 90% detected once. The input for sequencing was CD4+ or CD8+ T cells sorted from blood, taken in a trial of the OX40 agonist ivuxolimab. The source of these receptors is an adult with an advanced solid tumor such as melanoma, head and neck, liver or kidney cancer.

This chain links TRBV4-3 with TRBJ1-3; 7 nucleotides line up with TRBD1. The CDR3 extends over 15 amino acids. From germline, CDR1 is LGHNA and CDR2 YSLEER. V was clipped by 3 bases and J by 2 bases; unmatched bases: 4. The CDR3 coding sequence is TGCGCCAGCAGCCACACCGGGACAGCTGGAAACACCATATATTTT. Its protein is CASSHTGTAGNTIYF.

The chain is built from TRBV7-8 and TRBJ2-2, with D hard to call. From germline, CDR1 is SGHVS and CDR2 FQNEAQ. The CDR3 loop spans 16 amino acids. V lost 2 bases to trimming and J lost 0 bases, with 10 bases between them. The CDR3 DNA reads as TGTGCCAGCAGCTTATTGATCGATCCGAACACCGGGGAGCTGTTTTTT. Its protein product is CASSLLIDPNTGELFF.

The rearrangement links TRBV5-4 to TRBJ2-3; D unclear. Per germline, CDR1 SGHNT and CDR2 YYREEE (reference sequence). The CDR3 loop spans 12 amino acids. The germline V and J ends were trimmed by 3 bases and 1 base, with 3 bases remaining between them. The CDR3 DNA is TGTGCCAGCAGCTCGCGCACAGATACGCAGTATTTT. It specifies CASSSRTDTQYF. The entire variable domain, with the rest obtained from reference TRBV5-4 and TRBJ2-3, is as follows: ETGVTQSPTHLIKTRGQQVTLRCSSQSGHNTVSWYQQALGQGPQFIFQYYREEENGRGNFPPRFSGLQFPNYSSELNVNALELDDSALYLCASSSRTDTQYFGPGTRLTVL.

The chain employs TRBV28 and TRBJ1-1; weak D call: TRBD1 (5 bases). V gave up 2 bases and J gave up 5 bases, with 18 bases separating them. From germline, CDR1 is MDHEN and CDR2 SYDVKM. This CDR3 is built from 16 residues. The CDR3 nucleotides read TGTGCCAGCAGTTTAGGGGGGGGAGGGAGGTTTACTGAAGCTTTCTTT. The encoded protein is CASSLGGGGRFTEAFF.

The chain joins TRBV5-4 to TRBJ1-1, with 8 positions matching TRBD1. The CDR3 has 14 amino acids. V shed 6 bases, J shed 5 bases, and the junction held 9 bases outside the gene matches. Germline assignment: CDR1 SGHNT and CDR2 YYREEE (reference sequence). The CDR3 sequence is CASTRTGRGTEAFF. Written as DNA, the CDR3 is TGTGCCAGCACCAGGACAGGGAGGGGTACTGAAGCTTTCTTT.

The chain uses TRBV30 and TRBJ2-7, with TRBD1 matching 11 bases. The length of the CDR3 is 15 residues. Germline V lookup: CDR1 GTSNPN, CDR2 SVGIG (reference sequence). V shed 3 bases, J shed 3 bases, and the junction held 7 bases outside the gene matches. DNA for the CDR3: TGTGCCTGGAGCCCGACCGGGACAGGGGGCTACGAGCAGTACTTC. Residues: CAWSPTGTGGYEQYF.

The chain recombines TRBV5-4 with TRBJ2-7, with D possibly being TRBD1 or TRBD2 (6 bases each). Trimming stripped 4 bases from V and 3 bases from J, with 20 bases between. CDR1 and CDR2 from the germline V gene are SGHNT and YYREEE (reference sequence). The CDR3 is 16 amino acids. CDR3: CASSPGGGASYYEQYF. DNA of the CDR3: TGTGCCAGCAGCCCCGGGGGCGGGGCGAGTTACTACGAGCAGTACTTC.

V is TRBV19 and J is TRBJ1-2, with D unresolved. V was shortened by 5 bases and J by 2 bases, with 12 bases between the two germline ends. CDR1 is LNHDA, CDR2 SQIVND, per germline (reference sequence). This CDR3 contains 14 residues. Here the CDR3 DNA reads TGTGCCAGTAGTCGCGGAAAAGTGAACTATGGCTACACCTTC. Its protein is CASSRGKVNYGYTF.

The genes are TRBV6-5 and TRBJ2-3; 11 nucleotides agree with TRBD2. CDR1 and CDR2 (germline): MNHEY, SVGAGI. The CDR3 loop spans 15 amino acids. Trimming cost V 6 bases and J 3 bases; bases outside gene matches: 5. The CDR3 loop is CASSLAGGKTDTQYF. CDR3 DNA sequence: TGTGCCAGCAGCCTAGCGGGAGGCAAGACAGATACGCAGTATTTT.

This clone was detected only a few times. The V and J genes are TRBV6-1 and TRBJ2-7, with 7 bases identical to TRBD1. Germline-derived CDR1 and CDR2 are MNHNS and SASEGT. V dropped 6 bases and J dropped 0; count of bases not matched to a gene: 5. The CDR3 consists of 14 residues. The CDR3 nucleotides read TGTGCCAGCAGCCTTCAGGGGGTCTCCTACGAGCAGTACTTC. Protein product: CASSLQGVSYEQYF.

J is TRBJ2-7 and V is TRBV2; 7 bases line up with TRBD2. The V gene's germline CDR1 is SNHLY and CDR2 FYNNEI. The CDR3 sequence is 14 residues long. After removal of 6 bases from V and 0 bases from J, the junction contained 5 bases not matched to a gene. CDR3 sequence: CASRLSGTSYEQYF. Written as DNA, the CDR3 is TGTGCCAGCAGACTAAGCGGGACCTCCTACGAGCAGTACTTC.

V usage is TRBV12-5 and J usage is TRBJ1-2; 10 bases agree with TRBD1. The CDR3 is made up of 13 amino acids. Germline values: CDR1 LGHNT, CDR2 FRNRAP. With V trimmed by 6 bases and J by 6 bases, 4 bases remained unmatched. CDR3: CASGRTGGNGYTF. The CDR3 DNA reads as TGTGCTAGTGGACGGACAGGGGGGAATGGCTACACCTTC.

For the CDR3, the DNA is TGTGCCAGCTCACCGGCCCCCGGGACAGGGACACTAGCGGGTAAGCAGTACTTC. Translating it yields CASSPAPGTGTLAGKQYF. J is TRBJ2-7 and V is TRBV18, with D possibly called TRBD1 or TRBD2 (9 bases each). Looked up from germline, CDR1 is KGHSH and CDR2 is LQKENI. The CDR3 has 18 residues. The V and J ends lost 3 bases and 8 bases respectively, with 29 bases between them.

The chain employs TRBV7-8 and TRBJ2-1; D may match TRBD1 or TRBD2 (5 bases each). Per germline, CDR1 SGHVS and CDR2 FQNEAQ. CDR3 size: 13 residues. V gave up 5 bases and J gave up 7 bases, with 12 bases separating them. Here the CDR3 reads CASSRSRENEQFF. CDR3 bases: TGTGCCAGCAGCCGATCCAGGGAGAATGAGCAGTTCTTC.

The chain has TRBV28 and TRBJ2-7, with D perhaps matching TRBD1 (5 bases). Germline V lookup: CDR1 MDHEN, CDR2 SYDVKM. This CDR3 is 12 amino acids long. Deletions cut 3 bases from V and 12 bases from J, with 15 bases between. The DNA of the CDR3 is TGTGCCAGCAGTTTCGGTCCCTGGGGCATGTACTTC. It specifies CASSFGPWGMYF.

The DNA for the CDR3 is TGTGCCAGCTCACCACTAAGGGTGGGAGCGGGCTCCTACGAGCAGTACTTC. Its translation is CASSPLRVGAGSYEQYF. The chain uses TRBV18 and TRBJ2-7, with D perhaps TRBD2 (6 bases). CDR1 and CDR2 from the germline V gene are KGHSH and LQKENI. The CDR3 contains 17 residues. Trimming stripped 1 base from V and 0 bases from J, with 16 bases between.

CDR3 nucleotide sequence: TGTGCCACCAGCAGAGACGGGACAGGGGGTCGCCCCGCTTTCTTT. This gives the protein CATSRDGTGGRPAFF. J is TRBJ1-1 and V is TRBV15, with TRBD1 matching over 11 bases. With 0 bases clipped from V and 11 bases from J, the junction kept 8 bases outside the gene matches. Germline lookup yields CDR1 LNHNV and CDR2 YYDKDF (reference sequence). The CDR3 totals 15 residues.

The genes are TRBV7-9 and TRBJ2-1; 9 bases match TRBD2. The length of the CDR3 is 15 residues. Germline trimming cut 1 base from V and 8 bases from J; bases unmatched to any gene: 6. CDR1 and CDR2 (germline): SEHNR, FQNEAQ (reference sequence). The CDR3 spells CASSLVAGVGDEQFF. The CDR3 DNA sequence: TGTGCCAGCAGCTTAGTAGCGGGAGTGGGCGATGAGCAGTTCTTC.

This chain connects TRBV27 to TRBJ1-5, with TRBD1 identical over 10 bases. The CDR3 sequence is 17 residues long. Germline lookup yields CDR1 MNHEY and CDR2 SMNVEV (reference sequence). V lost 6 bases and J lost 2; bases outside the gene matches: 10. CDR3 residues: CASRRGTGDVGNQPQHF. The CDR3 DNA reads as TGTGCCAGCAGGAGAGGGACAGGGGATGTGGGCAATCAGCCCCAGCATTTT.

This CDR3 is CASSLDNGGTEAFF. The CDR3 DNA sequence: TGTGCCAGCAGCTTAGACAACGGGGGCACTGAAGCTTTCTTT. The V call is TRBV11-1, the J call TRBJ1-1, with a possible D match to TRBD1 (5 bases). This CDR3 has 14 amino acids. In germline, CDR1 is SGHAT, CDR2 FQDESV (reference sequence). The V end lost 1 base, the J end lost 4 bases, and 10 bases lay between the germline ends.

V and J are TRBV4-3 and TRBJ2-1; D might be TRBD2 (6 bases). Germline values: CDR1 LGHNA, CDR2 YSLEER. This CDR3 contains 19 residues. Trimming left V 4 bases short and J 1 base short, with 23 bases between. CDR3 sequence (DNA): TGCGCCAGCAGCCTCCTATCTCCCCGGAGGGCCGGTTCCTACAATGAGCAGTTCTTC. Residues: CASSLLSPRRAGSYNEQFF.

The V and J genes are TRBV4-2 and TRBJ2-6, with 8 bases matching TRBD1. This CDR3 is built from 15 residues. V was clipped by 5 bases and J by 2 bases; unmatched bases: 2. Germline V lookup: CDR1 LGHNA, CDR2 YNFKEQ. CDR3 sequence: CASSKQGAGANVLTF. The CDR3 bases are TGTGCCAGCAGCAAACAGGGGGCTGGGGCCAACGTCCTGACTTTC.